A single sample is the source of the 3 T cell receptor beta chains below, sequenced in a study of tumor T cells in aggressive B-cell lymphoma. This table comes from immunoSEQ multiplex PCR, and its TCRdb copy is limited to in-frame clones, with some not included. In the table there are fewer than 7,000 clones, around 79% of which are singletons. Sequencing used tumor tissue. The receptor source for this set is an adult with diffuse large B cell lymphoma.

In this sample, this clone turned up a few times. This rearrangement joins TRBV28 to TRBJ1-5; the D gene is possibly TRBD1 (5 bases). The CDR3 is 13 residues long. The germline V gene has CDR1 MDHEN and CDR2 SYDVKM. V shed 8 bases and J shed 4 bases, with 12 bases lying between them. In DNA form, the CDR3 reads TGTGCCAGCCCTTTGCGGGGGAATCAGCCCCAGCATTTT. This encodes CASPLRGNQPQHF.

Here the CDR3 reads CASSLVGGLNTEAFF. As DNA, the CDR3 is TGTGCCAGCAGCTTGGTGGGCGGACTTAACACTGAAGCTTTCTTT. This chain links TRBV5-6 with TRBJ1-1; D unresolved. The CDR3 is 15 residues long. CDR1 is SGHDT and CDR2 is YYEEEE in the germline V gene. V lost 0 bases, J lost 2 bases, and 11 bases lay in between.

The chain couples TRBV9 to TRBJ2-2; D perhaps matches TRBD1 (6 bases). The CDR3 runs 15 residues. Germline values: CDR1 SGDLS, CDR2 YYNGEE. The V and J ends lost 4 bases and 0 bases respectively, with 10 bases between them. In nucleotides, the CDR3 is TGTGCCAGCAGCTCCTGGACAGCGAACACCGGGGAGCTGTTTTTT. Translated, it gives CASSSWTANTGELFF.